Listed below are T cell receptor beta chains from one sample, sequenced in a study of T-cell memory formation after mild COVID-19. Each CDR3 protein gets one entry after TCRdb re-called the 5' RACE reads with MiXCR. The sample records about 350,000 distinct CDR3 sequences, approximately 14% being singletons. Input material: PBMCs or a T cell subset sorted from them (not recorded which). The receptors derive from a man between 18 and 35 years old who had mild COVID-19 (a few samples of this study predate the infection). Cell type and time point are not known. CDR3s include the opening cysteine and the closing phenylalanine or tryptophan. The D gene is left open where the match is weak. A clone size is listed for some rows: how often the clone was seen (once, few, many), or a class if it is expanded.

>17|few|TRBV10-3|TRBD2|TRBJ2-1
CAISESVGRGSHNEQFF
TGTGCCATCAGTGAGTCCGTTGGGCGGGGGTCCCACAATGAGCAGTTCTTC
>15|many|TRBV5-1|TRBD1|TRBJ2-1
CASSLTGTGNNEQFF
TGCGCCAGCAGCTTAACCGGGACAGGGAACAATGAGCAGTTCTTC
>17|NA|TRBV20-1|TRBD2|TRBJ2-3
CSASIGLAGRRRDTQYF
TGCAGTGCTAGCATCGGACTAGCGGGGCGGCGGAGAGATACGCAGTATTTT
>15|NA|TRBV2|TRBD1|TRBJ2-1
CASRQGVGSYNEQFF
TGTGCCAGCAGGCAGGGGGTGGGGTCCTACAATGAGCAGTTCTTC
>16|few|TRBV6-1|NA|TRBJ1-5
CASSPQGRGNGQPQHF
TGTGCCAGCAGTCCCCAGGGGAGAGGGAACGGCCAGCCCCAGCATTTT
>12|NA|TRBV12-3/TRBV12-4|NA|TRBJ1-5
CASSFSRQPQHF
TGTGCCAGCAGTTTTTCCCGTCAGCCCCAGCATTTT
>16|few|TRBV12-3/TRBV12-4|TRBD2|TRBJ2-2
CASSSGTSGGGGELFF
TGTGCCAGCAGCTCCGGGACTAGCGGGGGAGGCGGGGAGCTGTTTTTT
>13|few|TRBV20-1|TRBD2|TRBJ2-3
CSAPAGGGDTQYF
TGCAGTGCCCCCGCGGGGGGGGGAGATACGCAGTATTTT
>15|NA|TRBV7-2|TRBD2|TRBJ2-5
CASSLVSGLQETQYF
TGTGCCAGCAGCTTAGTCTCGGGACTACAAGAGACCCAGTACTTC
>16|NA|TRBV6-2/TRBV6-3|TRBD1|TRBJ1-6
CASSPTAGGWNSPLHF
TGTGCCAGCAGTCCCACGGCAGGGGGCTGGAATTCACCCCTCCACTTT
>14|many|TRBV4-1|NA|TRBJ2-7
CASSPSYPSYEQYF
TGCGCCAGCAGCCCTTCGTACCCCTCCTACGAGCAGTACTTC
>16|NA|TRBV4-1|NA|TRBJ1-2
CASSQDLRGDNYGYTF
TGCGCCAGCAGCCAAGATCTGAGAGGAGATAACTATGGCTACACCTTC
>14|NA|TRBV27|NA|TRBJ2-5
CASSFSRVYETQYF
TGTGCCAGCAGTTTCTCGAGGGTATACGAGACCCAGTACTTC
>15|few|TRBV12-3/TRBV12-4|TRBD2|TRBJ2-1
CASRGRGVLYNEQFF
TGTGCCAGCAGGGGGCGGGGGGTCCTCTACAATGAGCAGTTCTTC
>16|few|TRBV4-2|TRBD1|TRBJ2-2
CASSHLGQAYTGELFF
TGTGCCAGCAGCCATTTGGGACAGGCTTACACCGGGGAGCTGTTTTTT
>14|NA|TRBV19|NA|TRBJ1-4
CASSPGAINEKLFF
TGTGCCAGTAGTCCGGGAGCCATTAATGAAAAACTGTTTTTT
>14|few|TRBV18|NA|TRBJ1-5
CASSPGGIGQPQHF
TGTGCCAGCTCACCCGGAGGGATCGGTCAGCCCCAGCATTTT
>18|NA|TRBV11-2|NA|TRBJ2-4
CASSEIKGRRIAKNIQYF
TGTGCCAGCAGCGAAATCAAGGGAAGGCGAATAGCCAAAAACATTCAGTACTTC
>17|NA|TRBV6-5|TRBD1|TRBJ2-2
CASSPYGTDGSTGELFF
TGTGCCAGCAGCCCATACGGGACAGATGGATCGACCGGGGAGCTGTTTTTT
>15|NA|TRBV11-2|NA|TRBJ2-7
CASSLDYRASYEQYF
TGTGCCAGCAGCTTAGATTATAGGGCGTCCTACGAGCAGTACTTC
>18|NA|TRBV5-1|TRBD1|TRBJ1-5
CASSSGQGIGYGNQPQHF
TGCGCCAGCAGCTCGGGACAGGGGATAGGGTATGGCAATCAGCCCCAGCATTTT
>14|NA|TRBV24-1|TRBD1|TRBJ2-6
CATSDSRTGGVLTF
TGTGCCACCAGTGACAGTAGGACAGGGGGAGTCCTGACTTTC
>15|NA|TRBV29-1|NA|TRBJ1-1
CSVEVGRGMATEAFF
TGCAGCGTTGAAGTCGGGAGGGGGATGGCCACTGAAGCTTTCTTT